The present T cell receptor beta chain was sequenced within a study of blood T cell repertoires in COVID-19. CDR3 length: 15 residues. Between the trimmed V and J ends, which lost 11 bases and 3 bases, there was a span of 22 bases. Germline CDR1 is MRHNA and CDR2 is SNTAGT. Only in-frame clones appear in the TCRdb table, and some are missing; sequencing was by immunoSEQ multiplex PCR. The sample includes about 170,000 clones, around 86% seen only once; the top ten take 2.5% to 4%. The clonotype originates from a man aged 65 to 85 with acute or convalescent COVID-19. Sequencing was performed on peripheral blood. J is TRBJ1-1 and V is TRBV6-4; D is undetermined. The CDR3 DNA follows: TGTGCCCGCCTTGAGGCTTGGGAGGAGGACACTGAAGCTTTCTTT. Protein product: CARLEAWEEDTEAFF.